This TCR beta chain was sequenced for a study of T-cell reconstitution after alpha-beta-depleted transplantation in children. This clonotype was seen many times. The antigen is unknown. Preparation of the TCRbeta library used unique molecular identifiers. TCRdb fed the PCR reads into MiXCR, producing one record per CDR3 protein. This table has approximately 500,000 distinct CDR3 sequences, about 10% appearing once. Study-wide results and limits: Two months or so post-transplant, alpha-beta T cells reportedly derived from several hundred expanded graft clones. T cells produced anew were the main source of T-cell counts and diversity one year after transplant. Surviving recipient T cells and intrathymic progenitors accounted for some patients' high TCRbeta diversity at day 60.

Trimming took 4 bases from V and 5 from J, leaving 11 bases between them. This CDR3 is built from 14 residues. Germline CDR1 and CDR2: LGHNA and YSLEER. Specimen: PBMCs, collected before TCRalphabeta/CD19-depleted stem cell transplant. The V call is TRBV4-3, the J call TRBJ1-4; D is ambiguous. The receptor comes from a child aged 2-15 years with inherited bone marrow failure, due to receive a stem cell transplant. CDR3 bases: TGCGCCAGCAGCCCCGAATGGTGGAATGAAAAACTGTTTTTT. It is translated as CASSPEWWNEKLFF.